Listed here is a single T cell receptor (beta chain). The data belong to a study of blood T cell repertoires in COVID-19. At the level of the study: Samples representing acute and convalescent COVID-19 were sourced from the United States, Italy and Spain.

Those enrolled in Seattle joined during active infection and were followed longitudinally afterward. With 3 bases clipped from V and 4 bases from J, the junction kept 6 bases outside the gene matches. The V gene's germline CDR1 is MRHNA and CDR2 SNTAGT. The CDR3 is made up of 16 amino acids. As originally analysed: Scientists estimated how many nucleated cells there were by amplifying reference gene primers. Here immunoSEQ multiplex PCR was the method, and the copy in TCRdb shows in-frame clones only, minus some. D and trimming come from the DNA, and the V and J calls and clone size come from that table. Of 80,000 to 95,000 clones listed, roughly 79% are singletons.

Source material: peripheral blood. V is TRBV6-4 and J is TRBJ2-1; 10 nucleotides agree with TRBD2. This receptor was identified in a man aged 80 or over with COVID-19, enrolled during active disease. The CDR3 nucleotides are TGTGCCAGCAGTGAACTTACTAGCGGGGTTTACAATGAGCAGTTCTTC. Amino acids: CASSELTSGVYNEQFF.